What follows are 10 T cell receptor beta chains derived from one specimen sequenced in a study of cytomegalovirus exposure and HLA in healthy donors (dated by TCRdb to the late 2010s). Library prep was done by the immunoSEQ multiplex PCR assay. A mixture of 60 forward primers for TCR Vbeta segments and 13 reverse primers for TCR Jbeta segments was used in the multiplex PCR. The source is immuneACCESS, and TCRdb retained only in-frame sequences with V and J called. Part of the clones is not carried over; for the studies checked, unresolved V genes explain less than half of this, and the remainder is unexplained. The sample records 150,000 or so clones, over 60% of which are singletons. The top ten clonotypes cover approximately 1.8% of the sample. Specimen: PBMCs. All receptors come from a woman younger than 35 in good health and CMV-seronegative.

The rearrangement joins TRBV15 to TRBJ1-2, with 12 positions matching TRBD1. Trimming removed 0 bases from V and 8 bases from J; junction bases left unmatched: 10. Germline CDR1 reads LNHNV; CDR2 reads YYDKDF (reference sequence). This CDR3 spans 17 amino acids. The CDR3 DNA sequence: TGTGCCACCAGCAGAGAACCGGGACAGGGGGCGGCGGGAGGCTACACCTTC. It specifies CATSREPGQGAAGGYTF.

This clone was seen once. The chain joins TRBV18 to TRBJ2-1; 9 bases are shared with TRBD1. CDR1 is KGHSH, CDR2 LQKENI, per germline. V lost 3 bases to trimming and J lost 3 bases; unmatched junction nucleotides: 6. The CDR3 contains 16 residues. CDR3 amino acids: CASSPPPTGGYNEQFF. The CDR3 DNA follows: TGTGCCAGCTCACCTCCCCCGACAGGGGGCTACAATGAGCAGTTCTTC.

The chain combines TRBV10-3 with TRBJ2-5; a weak D match, TRBD2 (6 bases). CDR1 and CDR2 from the germline V gene are ENHRY and SYGVKD. Trimming cost V 6 bases and J 0 bases, with 8 bases left between them. The CDR3 extends over 13 amino acids. Written as DNA, the CDR3 is TGTGCCATCAGAAGGGACTACCAAGAGACCCAGTACTTC. This sequence encodes CAIRRDYQETQYF.

This chain connects TRBV2 to TRBJ2-2, with 9 nucleotides matching TRBD2. Trimming removed 4 bases from V and 1 base from J; junction bases left unmatched: 7. CDR1 is SNHLY, CDR2 FYNNEI, per germline. This CDR3 has 17 amino acids. CDR3 bases: TGTGCCAGCAGTGTTCCAGCGGGGGGAGGGAACACCGGGGAGCTGTTTTTT. It is translated as CASSVPAGGGNTGELFF. Complete variable domain (other parts from reference TRBV2 and TRBJ2-2): EPEVTQTPSHQVTQMGQEVILRCVPISNHLYFYWYRQILGQKVEFLVSFYNNEISEKSEIFDDQFSVERPDGSNFTLKIRSTKLEDSAMYFCASSVPAGGGNTGELFFGEGSRLTVL.

This clone has more than one count but fewer than ten. The chain employs TRBV27 and TRBJ2-5; tentatively, D is TRBD1 (6 bases). V shed 4 bases and J shed 5 bases, with 20 bases lying between them. The CDR3 extends over 16 amino acids. Germline CDR1 reads MNHEY; CDR2 reads SMNVEV (reference sequence). The CDR3 sequence: CASSSRLDSPRETQYF. CDR3 nucleotides: TGTGCCAGCAGTTCTCGATTGGACAGCCCCAGGGAGACCCAGTACTTC.

The V gene is TRBV9, the J gene TRBJ1-1; 8 nucleotides agree with TRBD1. Germline values: CDR1 SGDLS, CDR2 YYNGEE. The V segment lost 0 bases and the J segment 4 bases; nucleotides outside the gene matches: 5. This CDR3 comprises 15 residues. CDR3 residues: CASSVGGQGGTEAFF. The CDR3 DNA sequence: TGTGCCAGCAGCGTAGGAGGACAGGGAGGCACTGAAGCTTTCTTT.

The rearrangement links TRBV5-1 to TRBJ2-3; 8 bases are a match to TRBD1. The CDR3 has 14 residues. Germline loops: CDR1 SGHRS, CDR2 YFSETQ. V trimming: 4 bases; J trimming: 6 bases; junction bases outside the gene matches: 7. The CDR3 DNA is TGCGCCAGCAGCCTCGGACAGGGTCTGGATACGCAGTATTTT. Residues: CASSLGQGLDTQYF.

The rearrangement links TRBV18 to TRBJ1-1; possibly TRBD1 for D (5 bases). The CDR3 is 13 residues long. The V end lost 3 bases, the J end lost 3 bases, and 8 bases lay between the germline ends. Per germline, CDR1 KGHSH and CDR2 LQKENI. Here the CDR3 reads CASSPSRDTEAFF. The CDR3 DNA follows: TGTGCCAGCTCACCTTCCAGGGACACTGAAGCTTTCTTT.

A few counts support this clone. The V gene is TRBV28, the J gene TRBJ1-1; D uncertain. The germline CDR1 and CDR2 sequences are MDHEN and SYDVKM. V was clipped by 6 bases and J by 2 bases, with 19 bases between them. The length of the CDR3 is 16 residues. The CDR3 protein is CASSPISIQFNTEAFF. CDR3 DNA: TGTGCCAGCAGCCCCATTTCGATACAGTTTAACACTGAAGCTTTCTTT. Drawing the rest from reference TRBV28 and TRBJ1-1, the complete variable domain is DVKVTQSSRYLVKRTGEKVFLECVQDMDHENMFWYRQDPGLGLRLIYFSYDVKMKEKGDIPEGYSVSREKKERFSLILESASTNQTSMYLCASSPISIQFNTEAFFGQGTRLTVV.

The chain links TRBV11-2 to TRBJ2-7, with TRBD2 as a possible D gene (6 bases). Trimming removed 3 bases from V and 6 bases from J, with 12 bases in between. Germline V gene sequence: CDR1 SGHAT, CDR2 FQNNGV. The CDR3 spans 13 residues. In DNA, the CDR3 is TGTGCCAGCAGCTTGTGGCAGGGAGGCGAGCAGTACTTC. Residues: CASSLWQGGEQYF.